Below are 17 T cell receptor beta chains sequenced from a single sample in a study of cytomegalovirus exposure and HLA in healthy donors. PCR was performed using 60 Vbeta and 13 Jbeta primers. The repertoire was sequenced with immunoSEQ multiplex PCR; TCRdb's copy has only in-frame clones and lacks some. The data contain 100,000 to 150,000 clones, roughly 66% of them seen just once; the ten biggest clones take up about 4.5%. The sample was PBMCs. These receptors all stem from a man aged 60 to 75 in good health and CMV-seropositive.

The DNA for the CDR3 is TGTGCCAGCGTTACAGGGCCGGGGGAGACCCAGTACTTC. It codes for CASVTGPGETQYF. V and J are TRBV11-2 and TRBJ2-5; TRBD1 is a possible D gene (6 bases). This CDR3 comprises 13 residues. Germline assignment: CDR1 SGHAT and CDR2 FQNNGV. V lost 8 bases to trimming and J lost 5 bases, with 15 bases between them.

This sequence joins TRBV6-1 and TRBJ2-3, with 7 bases matching TRBD1. Germline V gives CDR1 MNHNS, CDR2 SASEGT. The CDR3 is 14 residues long. J lost 10 bases, V lost 3 bases, and 10 bases had no gene match. The CDR3: CASSDQTGASPQYF. The DNA for the CDR3 is TGTGCCAGCAGTGACCAAACAGGGGCCTCCCCGCAGTATTTT.

This rearrangement joins TRBV7-9 to TRBJ2-7; 10 bases match TRBD2. The CDR3 extends over 15 amino acids. Per the germline V gene, CDR1 is SEHNR and CDR2 is FQNEAQ (reference sequence). J lost 5 bases, V lost 5 bases, and 9 bases had no gene match. For the CDR3, the DNA is TGTGCCAGCAGCCCCTGGGAGCGGGGGGGAAACGAGCAGTACTTC. It codes for CASSPWERGGNEQYF.

The sample holds many counts of this clone. CDR3 amino acids: CASRSYGPDTEAFF. The DNA of the CDR3 is TGTGCCAGCAGGTCGTATGGGCCGGACACTGAAGCTTTCTTT. The chain links TRBV28 to TRBJ1-1, with unresolved D. CDR1 and CDR2 from the germline V gene are MDHEN and SYDVKM. V was pared by 6 bases and J by 3 bases, with 14 bases between. The CDR3 spans 14 residues.

The J gene is TRBJ2-7, the V gene TRBV7-6; D may be TRBD2 (5 bases). The germline V gene has CDR1 SGHVS and CDR2 FNYEAQ. This CDR3 contains 14 residues. Between the trimmed V and J ends, which lost 5 bases and 9 bases, there was a span of 20 bases. CDR3 protein: CASSPYSGMVRQYF. The CDR3, as DNA: TGTGCCAGCAGCCCGTATTCGGGAATGGTTAGGCAGTACTTC.

CDR3 coding DNA: TGTGCCAGCAGTTCCACTAGCGGGGGGCGGGAGACCCAGTACTTC. It specifies CASSSTSGGRETQYF. V usage is TRBV28 and J usage is TRBJ2-5; 12 nucleotides align to TRBD2. Trimming cost V 4 bases and J 5 bases; bases outside gene matches: 5. Germline V gene data show CDR1 as MDHEN and CDR2 as SYDVKM. CDR3 length: 15 amino acids.

The V call is TRBV30, the J call TRBJ1-3; 9 bases are shared with TRBD1. The length of the CDR3 is 14 residues. Germline CDR1 reads GTSNPN; CDR2 reads SVGIG (reference sequence). Trimming removed 5 bases from V and 0 bases from J; junction bases left unmatched: 2. In nucleotides, the CDR3 is TGTGCCTGGGACAGGGGGTACTCTGGAAACACCATATATTTT. This translates into CAWDRGYSGNTIYF.

This chain connects TRBV6-5 to TRBJ1-4, with a tentative D call TRBD1 (6 bases). V gave up 6 bases and J gave up 7 bases, with 18 bases separating them. This CDR3 has 15 residues. Germline assignment: CDR1 MNHEY and CDR2 SVGAGI. Here the CDR3 DNA reads TGTGCCAGCAGCCTGGCCGGGACACGACTTGAAAAACTGTTTTTT. Translation gives CASSLAGTRLEKLFF.

This clone turned up a few times. A junction end diverges from the germline sequence, so it may reflect a read error. The genes are TRBV4-2 and TRBJ2-2, with 7 bases lining up with TRBD1. The CDR3 spans 15 residues. CDR1 and CDR2 from the germline V gene are LGHNA and YNFKEQ. The CDR3 bases are TGTGCCAGCGGTGGACAGGAATCGAATACCGGGGAGCTGTTTTTT. Translation gives CASGGQESNTGELFF.

The V and J genes are TRBV29-1 and TRBJ2-7, with 12 bases identical to TRBD1. Trimming removed 4 bases from V and 4 bases from J; junction bases left unmatched: 8. The CDR3 extends over 15 amino acids. The V gene's germline CDR1 is SQVTM and CDR2 ANQGSEA. CDR3 amino acids: CSVGDRGLGLYEQYF. The CDR3 region has the DNA TGCAGCGTTGGGGACAGGGGGCTCGGACTTTACGAGCAGTACTTC.

The V and J genes are TRBV18 and TRBJ2-4; 9 bases line up with TRBD1. The CDR3 has 15 amino acids. From germline, CDR1 is KGHSH and CDR2 LQKENI. V shed 0 bases and J 8 bases; nucleotides not matched to a gene: 5. The CDR3 spells CASSPPRTGVDIQYF. In DNA form, the CDR3 reads TGTGCCAGCTCACCACCGAGGACAGGGGTGGACATTCAGTACTTC.

This clone is a singleton in its sample. The V and J genes are TRBV5-1 and TRBJ1-1; no clear D. The CDR3 loop spans 14 amino acids. Trimming left V 5 bases short and J 7 bases short, with 18 bases between. Germline V lookup: CDR1 SGHRS, CDR2 YFSETQ. The CDR3 region has the DNA TGCGCCAGCAGGTCCGGGGAAGAGGTCGGTGAAGCTTTCTTT. This encodes CASRSGEEVGEAFF.

This clone showed up just once. The chain recombines TRBV19 with TRBJ1-1; weak D call: TRBD1 (6 bases). The CDR3 totals 14 residues. V shed 6 bases and J shed 2 bases, with 13 bases lying between them. In germline, CDR1 is LNHDA, CDR2 SQIVND (reference sequence). In nucleotides, the CDR3 is TGTGCCAGTAGCCCAGACAGGTACAACACTGAAGCTTTCTTT. This sequence encodes CASSPDRYNTEAFF. The full variable domain, completed using reference TRBV19 and TRBJ1-1, is DGGITQSPKYLFRKEGQNVTLSCEQNLNHDAMYWYRQDPGQGLRLIYYSQIVNDFQKGDIAEGYSVSREKKESFPLTVTSAQKNPTAFYLCASSPDRYNTEAFFGQGTRLTVV.

J is TRBJ2-7 and V is TRBV13; 10 bases align to TRBD1. The CDR3 contains 15 residues. The V segment lost 5 bases and the J segment 2 bases; nucleotides outside the gene matches: 6. Looked up from germline, CDR1 is PRHDT and CDR2 is FYEKMQ (reference sequence). Here the CDR3 DNA reads TGTGCCAGCAGCCCCCGGGACAGGGGAACCTACGAGCAGTACTTC. This translates into CASSPRDRGTYEQYF.

This rearrangement joins TRBV15 to TRBJ1-6; 9 bases map to TRBD1. Germline V gene data show CDR1 as LNHNV and CDR2 as YYDKDF (reference sequence). The CDR3 extends over 18 amino acids. Trimming at V came to 0 bases and at J to 10 bases, leaving 13 bases not matched to a gene. This CDR3 reads CATSRDLLPGQGYSPLHF. Written as DNA, the CDR3 is TGTGCCACCAGCAGAGATTTACTTCCGGGACAGGGTTACTCACCCCTCCACTTT. Full variable domain (rest looked up from reference TRBV15 and TRBJ1-6): DAMVIQNPRYQVTQFGKPVTLSCSQTLNHNVMYWYQQKSSQAPKLLFHYYDKDFNNEADTPDNFQSRRPNTSFCFLDIRSPGLGDTAMYLCATSRDLLPGQGYSPLHFGNGTRLTVT.

This chain links TRBV5-1 with TRBJ1-2; D unresolved. The CDR3 length is 15 residues. Between the trimmed V and J ends, which lost 4 bases and 3 bases, there was a span of 16 bases. In germline, CDR1 is SGHRS, CDR2 YFSETQ. The CDR3 DNA reads as TGCGCCAGCAGCCCCGGGGAAGGGTGGGACTATGGCTACACCTTC. It is translated as CASSPGEGWDYGYTF.

The chain links TRBV28 to TRBJ1-5; possibly TRBD1 for D (6 bases). Germline V CDR1 and CDR2: MDHEN, SYDVKM. V lost 9 bases and J lost 7, with 13 bases in between. This CDR3 is 12 amino acids long. The CDR3 bases are TGTGCCAGTGGAGGGGGGGGCCAGCCCCAGCATTTT. Its protein product is CASGGGGQPQHF.